This entry describes one TCR beta chain. Each CDR3 protein gets one entry after TCRdb re-called the 5' RACE reads with MiXCR. Here the sample spans about 450,000 distinct CDR3 sequences, 20% to 25% being singletons. This sample is part of a study of T-cell memory formation after mild COVID-19. Looked up from germline, CDR1 is SGHTA and CDR2 is FQGNSA. CDR3 length: 14 residues. The V gene lost 4 bases and the J gene lost 4 bases, with 11 bases spanning the gap. The chain links TRBV7-2 to TRBJ1-5; unclear D gene. The clonotype was recovered from an adult woman who had mild COVID-19 (a few samples of this study predate the infection). Cell type and time point are not known. Material: PBMCs or a T cell subset sorted from them (not recorded which). CDR3 coding DNA: TGTGCCAGCAGCTCAACCGGGCAAAATCAGCCCCAGCATTTT. It yields the protein CASSSTGQNQPQHF.